A selection of T cell receptor beta chains follows, all from one sample in a study of T cells expressing NK-cell markers. TCRdb reworked the 5' RACE reads into one entry per CDR3 protein, no DNA. This table holds 200,000 to 300,000 distinct CDR3 sequences. Sequencing was carried out using blood T cells: a sorted CD56 or NKG2C T cell subset, CD4+ or CD8+ T cells, or bulk PBMC T cells (not recorded which). The receptor source for this set is a man aged 18 to 29 in good health. The CDR3 runs from the conserved cysteine through the conserved F or W. Each record gives: J gene, V gene, CDR3 protein.

J gene: TRBJ1-2
V gene: TRBV4-2
CDR3 protein: CASSQDSPGDYGYTF

J gene: TRBJ2-7
V gene: TRBV7-9
CDR3 protein: CASSSHVSGEGEQYF

J gene: TRBJ2-1
V gene: TRBV24-1
CDR3 protein: CATSDLMSGGNNEQFF

J gene: TRBJ1-5
V gene: TRBV12-3/TRBV12-4
CDR3 protein: CASRPTGGFNQPQHF

J gene: TRBJ1-1
V gene: TRBV12-3/TRBV12-4
CDR3 protein: CASTKATEAFF

J gene: TRBJ1-5
V gene: TRBV11-2
CDR3 protein: CASSRQGFNQPQHF

J gene: TRBJ2-7
V gene: TRBV28
CDR3 protein: CASTLGQGWSEQYF

J gene: TRBJ2-1
V gene: TRBV24-1
CDR3 protein: CATSDSSPEQFF

J gene: TRBJ1-5
V gene: TRBV20-1
CDR3 protein: CSARSTSGGIQPQHF

J gene: TRBJ2-5
V gene: TRBV18
CDR3 protein: CASSLDSRETQYF

J gene: TRBJ2-1
V gene: TRBV20-1
CDR3 protein: CSAPGPLLQGSYNEQFF

J gene: TRBJ2-5
V gene: TRBV25-1
CDR3 protein: CASSDGGAGQETQYF

J gene: TRBJ2-1
V gene: TRBV20-1
CDR3 protein: CSARRAGEVSYNEQFF

J gene: TRBJ2-5
V gene: TRBV10-3
CDR3 protein: CAISDQMETQYF

J gene: TRBJ2-3
V gene: TRBV24-1
CDR3 protein: CATSDLGSQGVTDTQYF

J gene: TRBJ1-2
V gene: TRBV12-3/TRBV12-4
CDR3 protein: CASSLLVGAAGYTF

J gene: TRBJ2-1
V gene: TRBV12-3/TRBV12-4
CDR3 protein: CASSSASVEQFF

J gene: TRBJ1-4
V gene: TRBV30
CDR3 protein: CAWSGTEGAEEKLFF

J gene: TRBJ2-1
V gene: TRBV7-3
CDR3 protein: CASSLSPRNSYNEQFF

J gene: TRBJ2-7
V gene: TRBV5-1
CDR3 protein: CASSLRLGFDEQYF

J gene: TRBJ2-1
V gene: TRBV6-1
CDR3 protein: CASTETGTPYNEQFF

J gene: TRBJ2-1
V gene: TRBV6-1
CDR3 protein: CATALSGTYNEQFF

J gene: TRBJ2-3
V gene: TRBV28
CDR3 protein: CASSRGRRDTQYF

J gene: TRBJ2-3
V gene: TRBV7-8
CDR3 protein: CASSSVRLAGPDTQYF

J gene: TRBJ1-1
V gene: TRBV12-3/TRBV12-4
CDR3 protein: CASSLWGRPAFF

J gene: TRBJ2-1
V gene: TRBV7-9
CDR3 protein: CASSFSGRDNNEQFF

J gene: TRBJ1-4
V gene: TRBV30
CDR3 protein: CAWSAENSPNEKLFF

J gene: TRBJ2-1
V gene: TRBV7-6
CDR3 protein: CASSSGRAQYNEQFF

J gene: TRBJ2-7
V gene: TRBV7-2
CDR3 protein: CASSLAHIRSYEQYF

J gene: TRBJ1-1
V gene: TRBV29-1
CDR3 protein: CSVVQGLVEAFF

J gene: TRBJ2-2
V gene: TRBV18
CDR3 protein: CASSPPAGTANTGELFF

J gene: TRBJ2-1
V gene: TRBV6-2/TRBV6-3
CDR3 protein: CASRQQGGNEQFF

J gene: TRBJ2-4
V gene: TRBV27
CDR3 protein: CASSFRLAAITDQYF

J gene: TRBJ2-2
V gene: TRBV2
CDR3 protein: CASRAETLLSTGELFF

J gene: TRBJ2-1
V gene: TRBV5-1
CDR3 protein: CASSDSAVPGYNEQFF

J gene: TRBJ2-1
V gene: TRBV29-1
CDR3 protein: CSVKRLAGLYEQFF